This T cell receptor (beta chain) comes out of a study of blood T cells in healthy people across ages. A sample-barcoded 5' primer and a J-beta primer mix were used in a second PCR of roughly 7 to 11 cycles. TCRdb re-derived calls from the 5' RACE reads in MiXCR, one entry per CDR3 protein. The sample contains around 1,800,000 distinct CDR3 sequences, about two fifths of which appear only once. Trimming removed 5 bases from V and 1 base from J, with 11 bases in between. The germline V gene encodes CDR1 SQVTM and CDR2 ANQGSEA. The CDR3 consists of 13 residues. This TCR derives from a human donor in good health. What was sequenced was blood. The chain joins TRBV29-1 to TRBJ1-1, with D maybe TRBD1 (6 bases). The CDR3 reads CSVQQGANTEAFF. The CDR3 DNA sequence: TGCAGCGTTCAACAGGGAGCGAACACTGAAGCTTTCTTT.